Below, 11 T cell receptor beta chains from the same sample are listed, as sequenced in a study of cytomegalovirus exposure and HLA in healthy donors (dated by TCRdb to the late 2010s). Library preparation was by the immunoSEQ multiplex PCR assay. Imported from immuneACCESS, the table was reduced by TCRdb to in-frame sequences with V and J called. These copies leave out some clones; in studies compared against another copy, an unresolved V gene accounts for under half, and the cause of the remainder is not known. This sample gives about 56,000 clones in total; roughly 93% of them show up just once. More than 1.5% of the sample comes from the top ten. Sequenced input: PBMCs. These receptors were taken from a woman aged 18-35 years in good health and CMV-seropositive.

A single count supports this clone. The chain joins TRBV4-1 to TRBJ1-2, with TRBD1 matching over 7 bases. Germline V lookup: CDR1 MGHRA, CDR2 YSYEKL. The CDR3 contains 16 residues. V lost 1 base and J lost 1; bases outside the gene matches: 6. This CDR3 reads CASSQGQGRYNYGYTF. CDR3 nucleotide sequence: TGCGCCAGCAGCCAAGGACAGGGACGCTATAACTATGGCTACACCTTC.

This rearrangement joins TRBV6-4 to TRBJ1-1; 8 positions match TRBD1. V lost 6 bases and J lost 4; bases outside the gene matches: 7. The germline CDR1 and CDR2 sequences are MRHNA and SNTAGT. The CDR3 is made up of 14 amino acids. This CDR3 reads CASSAQGEGTEAFF. The CDR3 DNA reads TGTGCCAGCAGCGCACAGGGGGAGGGCACTGAAGCTTTCTTT.

The gene calls are TRBV7-6 and TRBJ2-7; D is possibly TRBD2 (6 bases). Germline CDR1 and CDR2: SGHVS and FNYEAQ. Trimming took 1 base from V and 4 from J, leaving 14 bases between them. The CDR3 has 15 amino acids. This CDR3 reads CASSLGPGEMYEQYF. DNA for the CDR3: TGTGCCAGCAGCTTAGGACCGGGAGAGATGTACGAGCAGTACTTC.

The genes are TRBV28 and TRBJ1-1; D unclear. Trimming took 5 bases from V and 1 from J, leaving 5 bases between them. The CDR3 length is 12 residues. CDR1 MDHEN and CDR2 SYDVKM come from the germline V gene. Here the CDR3 DNA reads TGTGCCAGCAGTCTTCCGAACACTGAAGCTTTCTTT. Its translation: CASSLPNTEAFF.

This chain connects TRBV9 to TRBJ2-6, with 8 bases matching TRBD1. Unmatched junction bases numbered 1, after V lost 3 bases and J lost 2 bases. CDR3 size: 15 residues. CDR1 is SGDLS and CDR2 is YYNGEE in the germline V gene. CDR3 DNA: TGTGCCAGCAGCGAGACAGGGGCTGGGGCCAACGTCCTGACTTTC. This gives the protein CASSETGAGANVLTF. The full variable domain, in which reference TRBV9 and TRBJ2-6 provide the parts outside the CDR3, is DSGVTQTPKHLITATGQRVTLRCSPRSGDLSVYWYQQSLDQGLQFLIQYYNGEERAKGNILERFSAQQFPDLHSELNLSSLELGDSALYFCASSETGAGANVLTFGAGSRLTVL.

The V gene is TRBV6-6, the J gene TRBJ1-6; D is uncertain. Looked up from germline, CDR1 is MNHNY and CDR2 is SVGAGI (reference sequence). V lost 7 bases and J 0 bases, leaving 13 bases between the germline ends. This CDR3 has 16 amino acids. CDR3: CASNPGVGSYNSPLHF. Here the CDR3 DNA reads TGTGCCAGCAACCCGGGAGTGGGCTCCTATAATTCACCCCTCCACTTT.

The rearrangement links TRBV28 to TRBJ2-3; TRBD2 matches at 8 bases. CDR1 and CDR2 (germline): MDHEN, SYDVKM. The CDR3 covers 17 residues. The J segment lost 0 bases and the V segment lost 3 bases, leaving 8 bases of the junction unmatched. The CDR3 spells CASSLNPKRGSTDTQYF. The CDR3 bases are TGTGCCAGCAGTTTGAACCCCAAGCGGGGGAGCACAGATACGCAGTATTTT.

The chain combines TRBV28 with TRBJ1-3, with TRBD1 matching 8 bases. Looked up from germline, CDR1 is MDHEN and CDR2 is SYDVKM. This CDR3 comprises 17 residues. The V gene end was trimmed by 5 bases and the J gene end by 0 bases; junction bases not matched to a gene: 9. Here the CDR3 DNA reads TGTGCCAGCAGTCACCGGGACAGGAGTTCCTCTGGAAACACCATATATTTT. Protein product: CASSHRDRSSSGNTIYF.

This clone was found once. The chain links TRBV19 to TRBJ2-5, with TRBD1 as a possible D gene (5 bases). The CDR3 extends over 16 amino acids. Germline lookup yields CDR1 LNHDA and CDR2 SQIVND (reference sequence). V was cut by 5 bases and J by 9 bases, with 25 bases left in between. This CDR3 reads CASSAPLTVGHGSQYF. Written as DNA, the CDR3 is TGTGCCAGTAGTGCCCCGTTGACAGTGGGTCATGGGTCCCAGTACTTC. Full variable domain (missing parts from reference TRBV19 and TRBJ2-5): DGGITQSPKYLFRKEGQNVTLSCEQNLNHDAMYWYRQDPGQGLRLIYYSQIVNDFQKGDIAEGYSVSREKKESFPLTVTSAQKNPTAFYLCASSAPLTVGHGSQYFGPGTRLLVL.

The V gene is TRBV7-2, the J gene TRBJ1-3; the D is unclear. The CDR3 runs 18 residues. The V and J ends lost 5 bases and 0 bases respectively, with 20 bases between them. The V gene's germline CDR1 is SGHTA and CDR2 FQGNSA. The CDR3 spells CASSPGRRTANSGNTIYF. The CDR3 DNA reads as TGTGCCAGCAGCCCCGGGAGGAGGACCGCAAACTCTGGAAACACCATATATTTT.

The rearrangement joins TRBV4-2 to TRBJ2-2; D call uncertain. Trimming stripped 1 base from V and 0 bases from J, with 6 bases between. The V gene's germline CDR1 is LGHNA and CDR2 YNFKEQ. The CDR3 contains 15 residues. Here the CDR3 reads CASSQASANTGELFF. The CDR3 DNA sequence: TGTGCCAGCAGCCAAGCCTCGGCGAACACCGGGGAGCTGTTTTTT.